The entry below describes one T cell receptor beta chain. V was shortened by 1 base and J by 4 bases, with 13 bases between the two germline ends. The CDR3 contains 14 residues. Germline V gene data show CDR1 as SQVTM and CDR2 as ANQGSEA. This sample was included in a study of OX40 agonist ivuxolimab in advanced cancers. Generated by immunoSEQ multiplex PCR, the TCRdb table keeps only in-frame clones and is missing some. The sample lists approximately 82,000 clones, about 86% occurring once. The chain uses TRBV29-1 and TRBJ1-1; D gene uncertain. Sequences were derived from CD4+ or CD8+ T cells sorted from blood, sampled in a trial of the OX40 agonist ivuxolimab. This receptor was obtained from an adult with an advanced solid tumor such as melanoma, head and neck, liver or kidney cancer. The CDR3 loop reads CSVEVRGVGTEAFF. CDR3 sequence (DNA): TGCAGCGTTGAAGTGCGGGGAGTTGGCACTGAAGCTTTCTTT. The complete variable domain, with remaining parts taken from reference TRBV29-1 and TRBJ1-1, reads SAVISQKPSRDICQRGTSLTIQCQVDSQVTMMFWYRQQPGQSLTLIATANQGSEATYESGFVIDKFPISRPNLTFSTLTVSNMSPEDSSIYLCSVEVRGVGTEAFFGQGTRLTVV.